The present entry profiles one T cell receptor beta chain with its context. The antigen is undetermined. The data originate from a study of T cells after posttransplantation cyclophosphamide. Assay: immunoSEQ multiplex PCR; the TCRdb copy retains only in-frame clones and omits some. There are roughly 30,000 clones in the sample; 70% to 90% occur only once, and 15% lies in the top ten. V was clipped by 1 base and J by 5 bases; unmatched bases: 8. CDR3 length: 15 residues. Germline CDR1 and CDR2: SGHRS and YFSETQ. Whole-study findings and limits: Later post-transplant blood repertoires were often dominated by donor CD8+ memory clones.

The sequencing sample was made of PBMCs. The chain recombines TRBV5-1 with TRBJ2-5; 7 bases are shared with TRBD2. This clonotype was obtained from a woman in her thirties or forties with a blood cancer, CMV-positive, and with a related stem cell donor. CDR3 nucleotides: TGCGCCAGCAGCTTGATCGTCGGGGGGTTGGAGACCCAGTACTTC. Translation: CASSLIVGGLETQYF. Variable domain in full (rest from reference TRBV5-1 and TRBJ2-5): KAGVTQTPRYLIKTRGQQVTLSCSPISGHRSVSWYQQTPGQGLQFLFEYFSETQRNKGNFPGRFSGRQFSNSRSEMNVSTLELGDSALYLCASSLIVGGLETQYFGPGTRLLVL.